The TCR beta chain described here comes from a study of T cells in tuberculosis. Study background: In South Africa, adults with active tuberculosis were compared with IGRA-negative and latently infected IGRA-positive adolescents.

Time point given: new active TB diagnosis, blood taken before or within 7 days of starting treatment. Assay used: immunoSEQ multiplex PCR; TCRdb lists only in-frame clones, some missing. The sample lists 25,000 to 30,000 clones, about 90% occurring once. The CDR3 extends over 15 amino acids. Germline lookup yields CDR1 WNHNN and CDR2 SYGVQD (reference sequence). After removal of 6 bases from V and 3 bases from J, the junction contained 5 bases not matched to a gene. This specimen was PBMCs, taken at tuberculosis diagnosis. V and J are TRBV10-1 and TRBJ2-7; 13 bases line up with TRBD2. The receptor's source is an adult with tuberculosis. CDR3: CASSGGLAGNYEQYF. For the CDR3, the DNA is TGCGCCAGCAGCGGGGGACTAGCGGGGAACTACGAGCAGTACTTC.